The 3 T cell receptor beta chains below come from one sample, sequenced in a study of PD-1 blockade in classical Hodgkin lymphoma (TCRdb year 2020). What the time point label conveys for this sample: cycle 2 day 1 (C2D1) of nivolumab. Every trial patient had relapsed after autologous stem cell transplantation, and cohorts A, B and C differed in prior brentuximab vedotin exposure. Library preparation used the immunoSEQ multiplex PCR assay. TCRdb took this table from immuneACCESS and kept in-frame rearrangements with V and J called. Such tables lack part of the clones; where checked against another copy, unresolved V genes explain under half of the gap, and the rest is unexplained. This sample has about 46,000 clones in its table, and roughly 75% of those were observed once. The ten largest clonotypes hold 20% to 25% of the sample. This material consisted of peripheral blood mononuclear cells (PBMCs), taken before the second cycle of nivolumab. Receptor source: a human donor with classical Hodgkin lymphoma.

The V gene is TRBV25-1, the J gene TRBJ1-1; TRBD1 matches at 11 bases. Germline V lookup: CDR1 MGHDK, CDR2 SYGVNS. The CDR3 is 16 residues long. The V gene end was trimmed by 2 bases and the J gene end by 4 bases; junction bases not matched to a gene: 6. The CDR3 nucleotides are TGTGCCAGCAGTGAAGGTCGGGACAGGGGGTTCACTGAAGCTTTCTTT. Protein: CASSEGRDRGFTEAFF.

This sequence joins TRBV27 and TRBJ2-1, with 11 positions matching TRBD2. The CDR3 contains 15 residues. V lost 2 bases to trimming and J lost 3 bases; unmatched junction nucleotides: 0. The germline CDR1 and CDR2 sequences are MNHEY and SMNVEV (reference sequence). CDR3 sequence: CASSLTSGGYNEQFF. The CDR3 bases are TGTGCCAGCAGTTTAACTAGCGGGGGCTACAATGAGCAGTTCTTC.

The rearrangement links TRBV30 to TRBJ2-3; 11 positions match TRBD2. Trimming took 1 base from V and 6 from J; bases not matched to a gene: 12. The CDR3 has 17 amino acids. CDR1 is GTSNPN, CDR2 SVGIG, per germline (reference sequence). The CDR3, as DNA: TGTGCCTGGAGTGAATTGACTAGCGGGGTAACCCAGGATACGCAGTATTTT. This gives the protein CAWSELTSGVTQDTQYF.